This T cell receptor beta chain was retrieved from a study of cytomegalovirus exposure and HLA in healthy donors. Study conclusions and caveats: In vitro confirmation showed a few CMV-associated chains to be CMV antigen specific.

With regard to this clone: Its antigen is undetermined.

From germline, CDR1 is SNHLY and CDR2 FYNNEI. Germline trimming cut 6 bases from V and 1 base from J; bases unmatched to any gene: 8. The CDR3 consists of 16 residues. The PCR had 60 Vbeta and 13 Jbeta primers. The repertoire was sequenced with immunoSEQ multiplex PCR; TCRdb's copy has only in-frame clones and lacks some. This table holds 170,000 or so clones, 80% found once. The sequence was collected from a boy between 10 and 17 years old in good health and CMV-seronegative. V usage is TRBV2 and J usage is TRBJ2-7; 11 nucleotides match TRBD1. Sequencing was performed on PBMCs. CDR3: CASSSDRGRRSYEQYF. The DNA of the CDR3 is TGTGCCAGCAGCTCGGACAGGGGGCGAAGGTCCTACGAGCAGTACTTC.